The 19 T cell receptor beta chains in this list originate from one sample, sequenced in a study of T-cell reconstitution after alpha-beta-depleted transplantation in children. Unique molecular identifiers were built into the TCRbeta library. Using its own MiXCR run on the PCR reads, TCRdb lists one record per CDR3 protein. Of more than 200,000 distinct CDR3 sequences detected, approximately 15% appear once; the ten largest clones hold 43%. Sequencing was performed on PBMCs, mostly from graft donor cells, taken 360 days after TCRalphabeta/CD19-depleted stem cell transplant. The receptors derive from a male patient between 2 and 10 years old who had a stem cell transplant for acute lymphoblastic leukemia, so the T cells may come from the graft donor.

This clonotype has a handful of counts. The V call is TRBV20-1, the J call TRBJ2-1, with 12 bases lining up with TRBD2. The V and J ends lost 6 bases and 7 bases, in that order; junction bases with no gene match: 13. Germline assignment: CDR1 DFQATT and CDR2 SNEGSKA (reference sequence). The CDR3 has 16 amino acids. CDR3 residues: CSASLGLAGGLNEQFF. CDR3 in DNA: TGCAGTGCAAGCCTCGGGCTAGCGGGAGGGCTTAATGAGCAGTTCTTC.

A few counts support this clonotype. The J gene is TRBJ2-1, the V gene TRBV2; D is possibly TRBD2 (5 bases). The CDR3 spans 14 residues. Per the germline V gene, CDR1 is SNHLY and CDR2 is FYNNEI. V lost 8 bases, J lost 5 bases, and 16 bases lay in between. CDR3 bases: TGTGCCAGCCCACGACGGGGTGGGAACAATGAGCAGTTCTTC. Translation gives CASPRRGGNNEQFF.

The rearrangement uses TRBV5-6 and TRBJ2-6; no clear D. Germline V lookup: CDR1 SGHDT, CDR2 YYEEEE. This CDR3 region has 16 residues. The V end was cut by 7 bases, the J end by 0 bases, with 14 bases between. The CDR3 loop is CASGPWGVSGANVLTF. The CDR3 coding sequence is TGTGCCAGCGGGCCGTGGGGTGTCTCTGGGGCCAACGTCCTGACTTTC.

This chain uses TRBV13 with TRBJ1-1; D is undetermined. CDR3 length equals 17 residues. Germline V gives CDR1 PRHDT, CDR2 FYEKMQ (reference sequence). The V end lost 1 base, the J end lost 3 bases, and 18 bases lay between the germline ends. CDR3 DNA: TGTGCCAGCAGCTTAGTCGATAATACAGTTGCAGACACTGAAGCTTTCTTT. Its translation: CASSLVDNTVADTEAFF.

The chain uses TRBV7-2 and TRBJ2-3; 11 bases are a match to TRBD2. V lost 3 bases and J lost 5; bases outside the gene matches: 7. The CDR3 runs to 16 residues. Germline CDR1 SGHTA, CDR2 FQGNSA. This chain's CDR3 is CASSFGLAGGEDTQYF. As DNA, the CDR3 is TGTGCCAGCAGCTTTGGGTTAGCGGGAGGGGAAGATACGCAGTATTTT.

The chain recombines TRBV12-3 or TRBV12-4 with TRBJ1-3; 9 bases line up with TRBD1. The trim removed 4 bases at V and 2 bases at J, leaving 3 bases unmatched. This CDR3 has 15 residues. The CDR3 sequence is CASSYRGLAGNTIYF. CDR3 coding DNA: TGTGCCAGCAGTTACAGGGGGCTAGCTGGAAACACCATATATTTT.

V usage is TRBV29-1 and J usage is TRBJ2-3, with D possibly being TRBD2 (8 bases). The CDR3 length is 16 residues. The germline CDR1 and CDR2 sequences are SQVTM and ANQGSEA. V shed 6 bases and J shed 2 bases, with 21 bases lying between them. The CDR3 DNA is TGCAGCGTCACCGGGAGGGGGACAGATCACACAGATACGCAGTATTTT. Encoded protein: CSVTGRGTDHTDTQYF.

At least ten counts were recorded for this clonotype. The rearrangement links TRBV5-1 to TRBJ1-2, with 8 bases that match TRBD1. CDR3 length: 14 residues. CDR1 SGHRS and CDR2 YFSETQ come from the germline V gene. Trimming took 0 bases from V and 4 from J; bases not matched to a gene: 2. The CDR3 sequence is CASSLDRGAYGYTF. In DNA, the CDR3 is TGCGCCAGCAGCTTGGACAGGGGGGCCTATGGCTACACCTTC. The variable domain in full, with the rest retrieved from reference TRBV5-1 and TRBJ1-2, is KAGVTQTPRYLIKTRGQQVTLSCSPISGHRSVSWYQQTPGQGLQFLFEYFSETQRNKGNFPGRFSGRQFSNSRSEMNVSTLELGDSALYLCASSLDRGAYGYTFGSGTRLTVV.

This clonotype was detected only a few times. J is TRBJ2-1 and V is TRBV7-2; D unresolved. The V and J ends lost 5 bases and 8 bases respectively, with 13 bases between them. Per the germline V gene, CDR1 is SGHTA and CDR2 is FQGNSA. This CDR3 has 13 amino acids. CDR3: CASSLPIAHEQFF. The DNA of the CDR3 is TGTGCCAGCAGCCTCCCAATTGCCCATGAGCAGTTCTTC.

The table lists this clonotype with a few counts. The rearrangement joins TRBV12-3 or TRBV12-4 to TRBJ2-3, with D unclear. This CDR3 spans 13 amino acids. The V end was cut by 5 bases, the J end by 4 bases, with 10 bases between. For the CDR3, the DNA is TGTGCCAGCAGTGCCACGAGTGCAGATACGCAGTATTTT. Protein: CASSATSADTQYF.

The J gene is TRBJ2-2, the V gene TRBV7-2; D unresolved. CDR1 SGHTA and CDR2 FQGNSA come from the germline V gene. Between the trimmed V and J ends, which lost 0 bases and 3 bases, there was a span of 11 bases. This CDR3 is 16 amino acids long. The CDR3 DNA sequence: TGTGCCAGCAGCTTAGCGCCCCTCAGGTACACCGGGGAGCTGTTTTTT. This translates into CASSLAPLRYTGELFF.

The sample holds a few counts of this clonotype. This chain joins TRBV7-6 and TRBJ2-5; D is possibly TRBD2 (6 bases). CDR1 and CDR2 from the germline V gene are SGHVS and FNYEAQ. The CDR3 consists of 13 residues. Between the trimmed V and J ends, which lost 4 bases and 5 bases, there was a span of 11 bases. DNA for the CDR3: TGTGCCAGCAGCTCTAGCGAGGCGGAGACCCAGTACTTC. Its translation is CASSSSEAETQYF.

This clonotype was counted a few times. This rearrangement joins TRBV12-3 or TRBV12-4 to TRBJ1-1; D not certain. The CDR3 spans 14 residues. Trimming took 5 bases from V and 1 from J, leaving 11 bases between them. The CDR3 loop reads CASSPRQGNTEAFF. DNA for the CDR3: TGTGCCAGCAGTCCCCGGCAAGGGAACACTGAAGCTTTCTTT.

The rearrangement uses TRBV18 and TRBJ2-7; D ambiguous. The germline gives CDR1 KGHSH, CDR2 LQKENI. This CDR3 region has 14 residues. Trimming cost V 3 bases and J 2 bases, with 11 bases left between them. The CDR3 coding sequence is TGTGCCAGCTCACCGTCTTCGGATGCCTACGAGCAGTACTTC. It encodes CASSPSSDAYEQYF. Full variable domain (outside the CDR3, taken from reference TRBV18 and TRBJ2-7): NAGVMQNPRHLVRRRGQEARLRCSPMKGHSHVYWYRQLPEEGLKFMVYLQKENIIDESGMPKERFSAEFPKEGPSILRIQQVVRGDSAAYFCASSPSSDAYEQYFGPGTRLTVT.

V is TRBV4-2 and J is TRBJ1-3; D ambiguous. V was trimmed by 3 bases and J by 0 bases, leaving 12 bases between them. CDR3 length equals 16 residues. Germline CDR1 and CDR2: LGHNA and YNFKEQ. The CDR3: CASSQLLDFSGNTIYF. The DNA of the CDR3 is TGTGCCAGCAGCCAGCTTTTGGATTTCTCTGGAAACACCATATATTTT.

This rearrangement joins TRBV5-1 to TRBJ2-7, with unresolved D. CDR3 length equals 18 residues. The ends were cut back, 1 base at V and 3 bases at J, with 23 bases in the middle. CDR1 is SGHRS, CDR2 YFSETQ, per germline. The CDR3: CASSLRRPLQNFGYEQYF. CDR3 bases: TGCGCCAGCAGCTTGAGGCGACCCCTGCAGAACTTTGGCTACGAGCAGTACTTC. Combining the CDR3 with reference TRBV5-1 and TRBJ2-7 gives the whole variable domain KAGVTQTPRYLIKTRGQQVTLSCSPISGHRSVSWYQQTPGQGLQFLFEYFSETQRNKGNFPGRFSGRQFSNSRSEMNVSTLELGDSALYLCASSLRRPLQNFGYEQYFGPGTRLTVT.

This clonotype occurred many times. The CDR3 spells CSVLTPGQVTYEQYF. The CDR3 nucleotides read TGCAGCGTTTTGACGCCGGGACAGGTAACCTACGAGCAGTACTTC. The gene calls are TRBV29-1 and TRBJ2-7, with TRBD1 identical over 8 bases. This CDR3 spans 15 amino acids. Germline V CDR1 and CDR2: SQVTM, ANQGSEA. J was trimmed by 2 bases and V by 5 bases; bases with no gene match: 11.

This clonotype was found many times. V and J are TRBV5-1 and TRBJ1-2; D is uncertain. CDR1 is SGHRS and CDR2 is YFSETQ in the germline V gene. The V end was cut by 0 bases, the J end by 4 bases, with 13 bases between. This CDR3 comprises 15 residues. As DNA, the CDR3 is TGCGCCAGCAGCTTGGATGCAGCCACTGGCTATGGCTACACCTTC. Its protein product is CASSLDAATGYGYTF.

This chain links TRBV5-1 with TRBJ1-1, with D perhaps matching TRBD1 (5 bases). V lost 4 bases, J lost 1 base, and 20 bases lay in between. This CDR3 contains 17 residues. Per the germline V gene, CDR1 is SGHRS and CDR2 is YFSETQ. The DNA for the CDR3 is TGCGCCAGCAGCCCCACCCGAGGCCCAGGGAAGAACACTGAAGCTTTCTTT. Translating it yields CASSPTRGPGKNTEAFF.